Described below is a single T cell receptor beta chain sequence and its context. CDR1 and CDR2 (germline): MDHEN, SYDVKM. This CDR3 is built from 14 residues. These data belong to a study of T cells expressing NK-cell markers. No DNA is given; TCRdb re-called the 5' RACE reads and lists each CDR3 protein once. This listing includes 150,000 or so distinct CDR3 sequences. Input material: blood T cells: a sorted CD56 or NKG2C T cell subset, CD4+ or CD8+ T cells, or bulk PBMC T cells (not recorded which). This receptor was identified in a woman between 45 and 60 years old in good health. This chain connects TRBV28 to TRBJ2-2; TCRdb gives TRBD1 as the D gene, but with no DNA this cannot be confirmed. CDR3 protein: CASSLTGHTGELFF.